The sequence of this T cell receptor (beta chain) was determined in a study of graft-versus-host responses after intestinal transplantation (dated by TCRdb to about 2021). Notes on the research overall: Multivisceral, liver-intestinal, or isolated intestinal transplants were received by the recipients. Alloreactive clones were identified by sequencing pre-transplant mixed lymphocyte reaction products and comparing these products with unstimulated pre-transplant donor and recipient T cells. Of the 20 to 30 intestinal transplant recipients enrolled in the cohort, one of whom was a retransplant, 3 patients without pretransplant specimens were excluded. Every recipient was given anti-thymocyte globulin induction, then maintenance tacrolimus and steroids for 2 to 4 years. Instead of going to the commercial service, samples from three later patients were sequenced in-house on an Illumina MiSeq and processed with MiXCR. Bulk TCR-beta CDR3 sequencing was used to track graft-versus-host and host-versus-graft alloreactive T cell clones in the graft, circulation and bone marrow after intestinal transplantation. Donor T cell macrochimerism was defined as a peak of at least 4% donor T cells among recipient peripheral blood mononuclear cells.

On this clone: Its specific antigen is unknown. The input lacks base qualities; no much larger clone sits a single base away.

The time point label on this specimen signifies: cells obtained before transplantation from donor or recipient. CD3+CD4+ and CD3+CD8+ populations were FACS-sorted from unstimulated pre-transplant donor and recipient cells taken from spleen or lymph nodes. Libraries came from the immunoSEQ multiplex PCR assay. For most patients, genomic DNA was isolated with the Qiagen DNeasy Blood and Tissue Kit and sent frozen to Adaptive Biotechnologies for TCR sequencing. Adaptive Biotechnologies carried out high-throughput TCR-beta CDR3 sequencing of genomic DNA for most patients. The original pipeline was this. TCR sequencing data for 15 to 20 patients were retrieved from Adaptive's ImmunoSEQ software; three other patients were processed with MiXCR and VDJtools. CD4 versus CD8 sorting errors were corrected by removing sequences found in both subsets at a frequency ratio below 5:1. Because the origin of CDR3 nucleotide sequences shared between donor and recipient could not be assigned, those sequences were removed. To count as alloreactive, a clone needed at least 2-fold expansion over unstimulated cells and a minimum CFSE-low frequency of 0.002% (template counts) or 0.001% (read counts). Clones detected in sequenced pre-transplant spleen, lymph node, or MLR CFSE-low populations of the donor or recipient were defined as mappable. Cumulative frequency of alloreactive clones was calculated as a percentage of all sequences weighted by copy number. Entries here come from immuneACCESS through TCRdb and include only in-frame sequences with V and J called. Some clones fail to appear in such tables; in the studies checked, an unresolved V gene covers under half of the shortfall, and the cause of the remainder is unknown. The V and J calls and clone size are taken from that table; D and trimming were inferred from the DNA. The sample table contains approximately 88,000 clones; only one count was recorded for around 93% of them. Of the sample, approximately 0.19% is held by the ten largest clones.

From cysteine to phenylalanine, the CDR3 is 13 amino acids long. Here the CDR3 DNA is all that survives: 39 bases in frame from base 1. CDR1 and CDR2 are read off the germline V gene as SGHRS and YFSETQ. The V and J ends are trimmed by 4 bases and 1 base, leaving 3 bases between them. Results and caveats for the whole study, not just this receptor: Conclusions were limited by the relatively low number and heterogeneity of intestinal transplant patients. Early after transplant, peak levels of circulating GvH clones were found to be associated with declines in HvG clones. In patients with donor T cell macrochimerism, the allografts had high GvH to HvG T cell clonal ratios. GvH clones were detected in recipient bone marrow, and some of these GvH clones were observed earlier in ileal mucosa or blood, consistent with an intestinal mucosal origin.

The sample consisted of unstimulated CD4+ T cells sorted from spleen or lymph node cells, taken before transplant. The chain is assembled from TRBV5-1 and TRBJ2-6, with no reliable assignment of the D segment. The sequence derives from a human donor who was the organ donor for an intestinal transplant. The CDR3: CASSLSGANVLTF. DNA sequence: TGCGCCAGCAGCCTATCTGGGGCCAACGTCCTGACTTTC. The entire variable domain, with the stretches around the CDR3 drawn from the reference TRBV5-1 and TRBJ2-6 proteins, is KAGVTQTPRYLIKTRGQQVTLSCSPISGHRSVSWYQQTPGQGLQFLFEYFSETQRNKGNFPGRFSGRQFSNSRSEMNVSTLELGDSALYLCASSLSGANVLTFGAGSRLTVL.